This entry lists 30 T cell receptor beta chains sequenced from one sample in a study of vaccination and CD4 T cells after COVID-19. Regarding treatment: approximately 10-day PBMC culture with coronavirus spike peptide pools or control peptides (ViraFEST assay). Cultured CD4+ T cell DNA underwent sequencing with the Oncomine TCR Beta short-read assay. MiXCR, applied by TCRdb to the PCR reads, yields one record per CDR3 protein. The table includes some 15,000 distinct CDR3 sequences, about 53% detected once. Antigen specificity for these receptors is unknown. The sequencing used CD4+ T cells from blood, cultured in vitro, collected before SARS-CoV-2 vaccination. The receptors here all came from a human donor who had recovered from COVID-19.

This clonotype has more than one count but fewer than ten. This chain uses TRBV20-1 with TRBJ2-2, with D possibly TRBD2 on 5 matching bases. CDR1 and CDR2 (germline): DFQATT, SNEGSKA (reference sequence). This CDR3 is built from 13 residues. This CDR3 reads CSGSGTDTGELFF. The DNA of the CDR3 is TGCAGCGGAAGCGGTACGGACACCGGGGAGCTGTTTTTT.

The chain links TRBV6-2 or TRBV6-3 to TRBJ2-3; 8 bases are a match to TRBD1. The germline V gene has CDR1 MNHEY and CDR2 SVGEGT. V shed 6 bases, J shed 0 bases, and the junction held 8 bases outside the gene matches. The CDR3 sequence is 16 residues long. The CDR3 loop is CASRRDRGFSTDTQYF. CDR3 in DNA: TGTGCCAGCAGGCGTGACAGGGGTTTTAGCACAGATACGCAGTATTTT.

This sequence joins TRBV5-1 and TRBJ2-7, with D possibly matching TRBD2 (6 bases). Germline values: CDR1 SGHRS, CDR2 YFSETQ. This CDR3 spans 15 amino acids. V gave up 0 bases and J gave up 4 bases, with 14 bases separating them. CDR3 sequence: CASSLGDWSSYEQYF. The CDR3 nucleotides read TGCGCCAGCAGCTTGGGGGACTGGAGTTCGTACGAGCAGTACTTC.

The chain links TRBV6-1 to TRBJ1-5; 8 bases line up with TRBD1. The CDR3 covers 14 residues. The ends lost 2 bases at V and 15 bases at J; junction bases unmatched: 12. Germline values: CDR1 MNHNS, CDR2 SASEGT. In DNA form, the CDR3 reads TGTGCCAGCAGTGAAACCAGGGGGCAGCCCCCAAGGCATTTT. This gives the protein CASSETRGQPPRHF.

In DNA, the CDR3 is TGTGCCAGTAGTCCGACAGGGGGCGACAATCAGCCCCAGCATTTT. Translated: CASSPTGGDNQPQHF. The chain carries TRBV19 and TRBJ1-5, with 10 nucleotides matching TRBD1. Germline assignment: CDR1 LNHDA and CDR2 SQIVND (reference sequence). There are 15 residues in the CDR3. V dropped 5 bases and J dropped 3; count of bases not matched to a gene: 4.

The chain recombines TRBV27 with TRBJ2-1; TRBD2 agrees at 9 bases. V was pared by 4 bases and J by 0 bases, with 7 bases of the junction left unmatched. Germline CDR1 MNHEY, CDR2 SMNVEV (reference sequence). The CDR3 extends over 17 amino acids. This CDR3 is CASSSYELAGSYNEQFF. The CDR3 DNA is TGTGCCAGCAGTTCGTACGAACTAGCGGGCTCCTACAATGAGCAGTTCTTC.

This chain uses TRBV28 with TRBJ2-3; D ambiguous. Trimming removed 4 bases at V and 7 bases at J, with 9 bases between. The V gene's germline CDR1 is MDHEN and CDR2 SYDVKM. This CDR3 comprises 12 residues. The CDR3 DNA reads TGTGCCAGCAGTTCCGCGGAGTATACGCAGTATTTT. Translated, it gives CASSSAEYTQYF. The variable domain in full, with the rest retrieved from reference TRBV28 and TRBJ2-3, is DVKVTQSSRYLVKRTGEKVFLECVQDMDHENMFWYRQDPGLGLRLIYFSYDVKMKEKGDIPEGYSVSREKKERFSLILESASTNQTSMYLCASSSAEYTQYFGPGTRLTVL.

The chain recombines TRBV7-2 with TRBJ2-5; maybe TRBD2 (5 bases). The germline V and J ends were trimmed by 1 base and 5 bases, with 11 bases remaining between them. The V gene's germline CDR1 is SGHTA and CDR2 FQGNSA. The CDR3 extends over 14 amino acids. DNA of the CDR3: TGTGCCAGCAGCTTAGGAGGGTCGCGGGAGACCCAGTACTTC. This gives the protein CASSLGGSRETQYF.

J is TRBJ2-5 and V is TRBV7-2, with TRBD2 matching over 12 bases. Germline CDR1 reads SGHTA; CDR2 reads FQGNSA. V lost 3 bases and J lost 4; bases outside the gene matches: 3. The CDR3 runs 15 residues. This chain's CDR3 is CASSLTSGSGETQYF. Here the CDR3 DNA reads TGTGCCAGCAGCTTGACTAGCGGGAGTGGAGAGACCCAGTACTTC.

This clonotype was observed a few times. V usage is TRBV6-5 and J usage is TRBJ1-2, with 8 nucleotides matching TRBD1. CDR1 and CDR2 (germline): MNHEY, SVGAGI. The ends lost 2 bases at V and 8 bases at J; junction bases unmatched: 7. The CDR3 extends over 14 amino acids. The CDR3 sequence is CASSYVQGAKGYTF. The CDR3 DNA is TGTGCCAGCAGTTACGTGCAGGGGGCGAAAGGCTACACCTTC.

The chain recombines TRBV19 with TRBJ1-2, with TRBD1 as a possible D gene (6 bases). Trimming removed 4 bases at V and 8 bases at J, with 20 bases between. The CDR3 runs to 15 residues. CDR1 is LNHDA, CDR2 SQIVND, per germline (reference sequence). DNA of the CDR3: TGTGCCAGTAGTAAGGGGGGCAGCGCAAGAAGGGGCTACACCTTC. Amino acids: CASSKGGSARRGYTF.

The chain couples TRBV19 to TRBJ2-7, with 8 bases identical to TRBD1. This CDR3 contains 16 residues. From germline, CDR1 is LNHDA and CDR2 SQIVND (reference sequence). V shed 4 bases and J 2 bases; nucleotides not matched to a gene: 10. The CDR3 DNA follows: TGTGCCAGTAGTACCCAGGCTGGGACAGGTACCTACGAGCAGTACTTC. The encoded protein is CASSTQAGTGTYEQYF. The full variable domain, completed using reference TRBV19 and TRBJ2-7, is DGGITQSPKYLFRKEGQNVTLSCEQNLNHDAMYWYRQDPGQGLRLIYYSQIVNDFQKGDIAEGYSVSREKKESFPLTVTSAQKNPTAFYLCASSTQAGTGTYEQYFGPGTRLTVT.

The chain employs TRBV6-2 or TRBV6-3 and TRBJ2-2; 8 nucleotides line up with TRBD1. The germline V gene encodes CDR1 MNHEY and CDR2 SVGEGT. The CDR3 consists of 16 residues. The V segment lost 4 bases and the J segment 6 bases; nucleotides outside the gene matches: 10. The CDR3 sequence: CASSSNRGALSGELFF. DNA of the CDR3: TGTGCCAGCAGTTCCAACAGGGGGGCATTGTCCGGGGAGCTGTTTTTT.

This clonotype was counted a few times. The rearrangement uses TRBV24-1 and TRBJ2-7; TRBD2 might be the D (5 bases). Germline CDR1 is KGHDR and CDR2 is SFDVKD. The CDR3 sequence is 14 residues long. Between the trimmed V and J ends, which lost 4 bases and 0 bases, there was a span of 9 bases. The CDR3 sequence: CATSEGRGSYEQYF. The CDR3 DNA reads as TGTGCCACCAGTGAAGGTCGGGGCTCCTACGAGCAGTACTTC.

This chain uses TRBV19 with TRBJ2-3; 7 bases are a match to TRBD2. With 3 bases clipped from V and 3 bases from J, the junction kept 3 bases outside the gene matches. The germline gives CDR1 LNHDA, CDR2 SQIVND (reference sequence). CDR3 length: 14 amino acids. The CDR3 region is CASSIRRGTDTQYF. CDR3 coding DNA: TGTGCCAGTAGTATTCGGCGGGGGACAGATACGCAGTATTTT.

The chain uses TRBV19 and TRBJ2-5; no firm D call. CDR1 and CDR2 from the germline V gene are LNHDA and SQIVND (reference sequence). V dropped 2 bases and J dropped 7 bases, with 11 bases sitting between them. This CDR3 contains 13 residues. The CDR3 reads CASSIRVSGTQYF. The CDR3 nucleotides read TGTGCCAGTAGTATAAGGGTTAGTGGGACCCAGTACTTC.

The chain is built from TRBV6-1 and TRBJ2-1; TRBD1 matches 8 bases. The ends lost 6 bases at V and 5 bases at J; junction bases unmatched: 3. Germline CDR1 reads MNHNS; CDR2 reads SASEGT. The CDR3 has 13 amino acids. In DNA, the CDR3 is TGTGCCAGCAGGGGACAGGCTAACAATGAGCAGTTCTTC. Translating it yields CASRGQANNEQFF.

The CDR3 here is CSAEGVQNIQYF. CDR3 DNA sequence: TGCAGTGCGGAAGGCGTCCAAAACATTCAGTACTTC. V gene TRBV20-1 combines with J gene TRBJ2-4, with unresolved D. V lost 6 bases and J 5 bases, leaving 11 bases between the germline ends. The V gene's germline CDR1 is DFQATT and CDR2 SNEGSKA (reference sequence). CDR3 length: 12 residues.

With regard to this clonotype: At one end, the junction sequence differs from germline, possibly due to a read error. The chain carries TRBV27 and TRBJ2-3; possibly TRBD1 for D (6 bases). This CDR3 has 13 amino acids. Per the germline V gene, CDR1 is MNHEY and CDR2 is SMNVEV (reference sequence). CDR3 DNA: TGTGCCAGCAGAGACAGGAGCATAGATACGCAGTATTTT. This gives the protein CASRDRSIDTQYF.

The CDR3: CASSIGGGEAFF. CDR3 nucleotides: TGTGCCAGTAGTATCGGGGGTGGGGAAGCTTTCTTT. J is TRBJ1-1 and V is TRBV19; possibly TRBD1 for D (5 bases). The CDR3 is 12 amino acids. Germline V lookup: CDR1 LNHDA, CDR2 SQIVND (reference sequence). Deletions cut 3 bases from V and 8 bases from J, with 10 bases between.

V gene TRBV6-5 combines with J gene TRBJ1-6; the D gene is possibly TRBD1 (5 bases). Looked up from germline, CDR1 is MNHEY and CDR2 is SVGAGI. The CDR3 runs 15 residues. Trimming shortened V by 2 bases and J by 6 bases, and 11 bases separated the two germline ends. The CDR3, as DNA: TGTGCCAGCAGTTACGACGGCAGGGTTAATTCACCCCTCCACTTT. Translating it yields CASSYDGRVNSPLHF.

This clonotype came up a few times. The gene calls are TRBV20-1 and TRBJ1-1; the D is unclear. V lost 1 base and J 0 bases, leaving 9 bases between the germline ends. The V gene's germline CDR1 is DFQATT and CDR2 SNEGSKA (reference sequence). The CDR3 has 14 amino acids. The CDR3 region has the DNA TGCAGTGCTAGAGTAGACGCCATGAACACTGAAGCTTTCTTT. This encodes CSARVDAMNTEAFF.

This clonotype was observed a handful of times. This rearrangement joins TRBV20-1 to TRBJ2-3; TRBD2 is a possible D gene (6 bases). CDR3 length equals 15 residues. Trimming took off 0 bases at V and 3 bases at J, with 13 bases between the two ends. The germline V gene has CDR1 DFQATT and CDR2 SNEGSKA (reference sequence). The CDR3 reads CSARDPSGVTDTQYF. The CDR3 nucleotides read TGCAGTGCTAGAGATCCGTCGGGAGTGACAGATACGCAGTATTTT.

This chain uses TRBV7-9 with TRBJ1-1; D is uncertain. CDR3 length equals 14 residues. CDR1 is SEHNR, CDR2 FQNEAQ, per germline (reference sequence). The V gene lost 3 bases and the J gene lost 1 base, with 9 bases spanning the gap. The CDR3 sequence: CASSLSGWNTEAFF. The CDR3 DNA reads TGTGCCAGCAGCTTGAGCGGGTGGAACACTGAAGCTTTCTTT.

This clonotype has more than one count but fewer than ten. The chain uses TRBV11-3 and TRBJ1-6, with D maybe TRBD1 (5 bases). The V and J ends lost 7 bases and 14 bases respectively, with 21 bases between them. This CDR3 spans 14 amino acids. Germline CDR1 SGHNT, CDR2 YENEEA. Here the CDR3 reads CASTRGRSSGTLHF. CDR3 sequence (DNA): TGTGCCAGCACTCGGGGGAGGTCGAGTGGCACCCTCCACTTT.

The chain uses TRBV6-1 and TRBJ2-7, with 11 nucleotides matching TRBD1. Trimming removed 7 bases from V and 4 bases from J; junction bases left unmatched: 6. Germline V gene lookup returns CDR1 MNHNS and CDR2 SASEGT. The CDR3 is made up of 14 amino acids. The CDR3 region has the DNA TGTGCCAGCACCTCGGACAGGGGGCCGTACGAGCAGTACTTC. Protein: CASTSDRGPYEQYF.

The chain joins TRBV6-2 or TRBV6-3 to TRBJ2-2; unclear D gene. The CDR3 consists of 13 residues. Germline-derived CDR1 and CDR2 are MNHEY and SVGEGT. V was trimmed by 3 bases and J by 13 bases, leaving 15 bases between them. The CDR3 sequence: CASSYQPAPGLFF. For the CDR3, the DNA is TGTGCCAGCAGTTATCAACCGGCACCGGGGCTGTTTTTT.

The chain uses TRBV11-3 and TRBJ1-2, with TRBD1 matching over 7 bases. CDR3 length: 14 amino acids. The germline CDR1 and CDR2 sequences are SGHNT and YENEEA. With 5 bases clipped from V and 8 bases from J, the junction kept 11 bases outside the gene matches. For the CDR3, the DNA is TGTGCCAGCAGCGCCCGCCGGGACAGAGCCGGCTACACCTTC. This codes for CASSARRDRAGYTF.

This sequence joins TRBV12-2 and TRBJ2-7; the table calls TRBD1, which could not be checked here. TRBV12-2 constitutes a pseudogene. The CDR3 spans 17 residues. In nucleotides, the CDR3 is TGTGCAAGTCGCTTAGAGTGGACAGGGGGGATAACCTACGAGCAGTACTTC. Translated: CASRLEWTGGITYEQYF.

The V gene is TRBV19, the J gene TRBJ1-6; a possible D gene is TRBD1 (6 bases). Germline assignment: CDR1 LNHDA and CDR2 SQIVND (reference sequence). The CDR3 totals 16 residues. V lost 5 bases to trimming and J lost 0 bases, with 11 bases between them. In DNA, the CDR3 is TGTGCCAGTAGTCGGGACACAAGCTCCTATAATTCACCCCTCCACTTT. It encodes CASSRDTSSYNSPLHF.